Below, 4 T cell receptor beta chains from the same sample are listed, as sequenced in a study of long-term antiretroviral therapy in people with HIV. Researchers report immunoSEQ v3.0 was run at survey level. The assay was immunoSEQ multiplex PCR, and TCRdb's table has in-frame clones only and misses some. This repertoire shows 30,000 to 40,000 clones, approximately 72% found once; its top ten account for around 3%. The input for sequencing was unsorted PBMCs, taken 3 years after starting antiretroviral therapy. The receptors were sampled from a man in his fifties or sixties with HIV.

This chain connects TRBV7-9 to TRBJ2-5, with D perhaps being TRBD1 or TRBD2 (7 bases each). The germline gives CDR1 SEHNR, CDR2 FQNEAQ (reference sequence). This CDR3 comprises 15 residues. V gave up 5 bases and J gave up 0 bases, with 13 bases separating them. The CDR3 DNA follows: TGTGCCAGCAGCCCCCAGGGGGGGGACCAAGAGACCCAGTACTTC. Its translation: CASSPQGGDQETQYF.

In its sample, this clone was seen once. This chain links TRBV6-5 with TRBJ2-7; 8 positions agree with TRBD2. The V gene end was trimmed by 6 bases and the J gene end by 6 bases; junction bases not matched to a gene: 10. CDR3 length equals 14 residues. Germline loops: CDR1 MNHEY, CDR2 SVGAGI. For the CDR3, the DNA is TGTGCCAGCAGCCCAGGACTAGCCGGTCGCGAGCAGTACTTC. Translation: CASSPGLAGREQYF.

The chain has TRBV12-5 and TRBJ2-5; D gene unclear. Germline V gene lookup returns CDR1 LGHNT and CDR2 FRNRAP. CDR3 size: 13 residues. The V and J ends lost 5 bases and 4 bases respectively, with 11 bases between them. The CDR3, as DNA: TGTGCTAGTGGTACTGGTGACCGAGAGACCCAGTACTTC. It is translated as CASGTGDRETQYF.

The CDR3 here is CASSQGTGILNQPQHF. CDR3 bases: TGTGCCAGCAGCCAAGGGACAGGGATCCTCAATCAGCCCCAGCATTTT. This chain connects TRBV5-8 to TRBJ1-5; the match to TRBD1 covers 9 bases. The J segment lost 3 bases and the V segment lost 4 bases, leaving 8 bases of the junction unmatched. CDR3 length: 16 residues. Germline CDR1 and CDR2: SGHTS and YDEGEE.